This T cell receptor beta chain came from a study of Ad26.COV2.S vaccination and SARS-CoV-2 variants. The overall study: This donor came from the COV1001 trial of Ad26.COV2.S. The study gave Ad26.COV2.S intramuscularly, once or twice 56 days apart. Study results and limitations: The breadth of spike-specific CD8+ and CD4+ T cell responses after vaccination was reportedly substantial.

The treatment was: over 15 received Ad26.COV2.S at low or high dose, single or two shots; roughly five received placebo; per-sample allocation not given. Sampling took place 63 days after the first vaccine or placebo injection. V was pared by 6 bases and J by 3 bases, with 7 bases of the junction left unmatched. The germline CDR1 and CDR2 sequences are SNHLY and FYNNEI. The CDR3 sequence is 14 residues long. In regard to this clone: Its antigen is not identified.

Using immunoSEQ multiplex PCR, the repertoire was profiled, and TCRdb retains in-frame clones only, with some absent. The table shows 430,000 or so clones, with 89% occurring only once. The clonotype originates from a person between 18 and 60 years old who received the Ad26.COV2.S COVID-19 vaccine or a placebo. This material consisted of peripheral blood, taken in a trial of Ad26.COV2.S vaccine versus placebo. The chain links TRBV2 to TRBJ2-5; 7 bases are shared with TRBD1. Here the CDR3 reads CASRRGGQEETQYF. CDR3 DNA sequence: TGTGCCAGCAGAAGGGGCGGACAGGAAGAGACCCAGTACTTC.